Described below is a single TCR beta chain sequence and its context. Sorting used thawed, overnight-rested PBMC stained with anti-CD3, a viability dye and GMM-loaded CD1B tetramer. The CD1B tetramers carried C32 glucose monomycolate purified from Rhodococcus equi. Approximately 100,000 tetramer-negative cells were sorted from each donor. This entry is derived from a study of T cells in tuberculosis. Study results and caveats: Some low-affinity tetramer-binding T cells may be absent from this sample.

No alpha-beta pairing information exists for these sequences. This table comes from immunoSEQ multiplex PCR, and its TCRdb copy is limited to in-frame clones, with some not included. The sample shows 70,000 to 95,000 clones, approximately 91% of them seen only once. Losses at the gene ends were 2 bases for V and 12 bases for J; bases not matched to a gene: 10. The germline CDR1 and CDR2 sequences are MNHNS and SASEGT. CDR3 length: 14 residues. This chain links TRBV6-1 with TRBJ1-1; 9 bases agree with TRBD1. The clonotype originates from an adult woman with latent tuberculosis. Specimen: CD1b-GMM tetramer-negative cells sorted from PBMCs. The CDR3 sequence: CASSEPPGTGRTFF. The CDR3 DNA reads as TGTGCCAGCAGTGAACCCCCCGGGACAGGGAGGACTTTCTTT.